These 28 T cell receptor beta chains were all obtained from the same sample, sequenced in a study of T cells after yellow fever vaccination. TCRdb recomputed calls from the 5' RACE reads with MiXCR, one row per CDR3 protein. The sample lists about 550,000 distinct CDR3 sequences; less than 20% were seen once. Sequences were derived from PBMCs, sampled 15 days after the yellow fever booster vaccination. These receptors all stem from a man aged 25 to 40 who received the YFV17D yellow fever vaccine.

The chain is built from TRBV25-1 and TRBJ2-7; D possibly matches TRBD1 or TRBD2 (5 bases each). This CDR3 region has 14 residues. With 2 bases removed from V and 6 bases from J, the gap between germline ends came to 14 bases. Germline loops: CDR1 MGHDK, CDR2 SYGVNS. This CDR3 reads CASSERGPLLEQYF. DNA for the CDR3: TGTGCCAGCAGTGAAAGGGGACCCCTCCTCGAGCAGTACTTC.

V gene TRBV7-8 combines with J gene TRBJ2-5, with D possibly TRBD2 on 6 matching bases. CDR3 size: 14 residues. Germline CDR1 is SGHVS and CDR2 is FQNEAQ. V lost 2 bases and J lost 6, with 13 bases in between. CDR3: CASSLYGSLKTQYF. The CDR3 DNA sequence: TGTGCCAGCAGCTTATACGGGAGTTTGAAGACCCAGTACTTC.

This clonotype occurred a few times. This chain links TRBV20-1 with TRBJ2-7, with 9 bases identical to TRBD2. The germline CDR1 and CDR2 sequences are DFQATT and SNEGSKA (reference sequence). Losses at the gene ends were 3 bases for V and 2 bases for J; bases not matched to a gene: 17. There are 18 residues in the CDR3. CDR3: CSASDSGLAGKPPYEQYF. The CDR3 DNA is TGCAGTGCTAGTGACTCTGGGCTAGCGGGAAAGCCCCCCTACGAGCAGTACTTC.

The rearrangement joins TRBV18 to TRBJ1-2; 8 bases agree with TRBD1. The CDR3 runs to 15 residues. Germline V gene lookup returns CDR1 KGHSH and CDR2 LQKENI. Trimming cost V 3 bases and J 7 bases; bases outside gene matches: 10. CDR3: CASSPGQVSPIGYTF. CDR3 sequence (DNA): TGTGCCAGCTCACCGGGACAGGTTTCTCCTATTGGCTACACCTTC.

This clonotype has only a few counts. The gene calls are TRBV28 and TRBJ2-3; the D is unclear. The CDR3 is 12 residues long. V lost 7 bases, J lost 2 bases, and 7 bases lay in between. Germline values: CDR1 MDHEN, CDR2 SYDVKM. As DNA, the CDR3 is TGTGCCAGCATAGGTTACACAGATACGCAGTATTTT. It encodes CASIGYTDTQYF.

The chain links TRBV10-1 to TRBJ2-2; D might be TRBD1 (5 bases). V lost 5 bases, J lost 8 bases, and 12 bases lay in between. This CDR3 spans 13 amino acids. In germline, CDR1 is WNHNN, CDR2 SYGVQD (reference sequence). The CDR3 nucleotides are TGCGCCAGCAGTAATCTAGGGGCTGGGGAGCTGTTTTTT. Amino acids: CASSNLGAGELFF.

In its sample, this clonotype was seen a few times. CDR3 amino acids: CSAPDRYEQYF. For the CDR3, the DNA is TGCAGTGCCCCGGACCGCTACGAGCAGTACTTC. The chain links TRBV20-1 to TRBJ2-7, with D unresolved. The CDR3 has 11 residues. CDR1 is DFQATT, CDR2 SNEGSKA, per germline (reference sequence). Trimming took 6 bases from V and 3 from J, leaving 9 bases between them.

J is TRBJ2-5 and V is TRBV7-2; 10 nucleotides align to TRBD2. The CDR3 has 14 amino acids. Per germline, CDR1 SGHTA and CDR2 FQGNSA. The V gene end was trimmed by 8 bases and the J gene end by 4 bases; junction bases not matched to a gene: 7. CDR3: CASAMLAGVETQYF. CDR3 bases: TGTGCCAGCGCTATGCTAGCGGGAGTAGAGACCCAGTACTTC.

The chain has TRBV5-1 and TRBJ2-3, with unresolved D. The CDR3 is 13 amino acids. With 4 bases removed from V and 6 bases from J, the gap between germline ends came to 12 bases. CDR1 and CDR2 (germline): SGHRS, YFSETQ. The CDR3 bases are TGCGCCAGCAGCCCTGCGGCCAAGGATACGCAGTATTTT. Its translation is CASSPAAKDTQYF.

A single count supports this clonotype. The J gene is TRBJ1-2, the V gene TRBV5-1, with D possibly TRBD1 on 5 matching bases. Germline CDR1 SGHRS, CDR2 YFSETQ. Trimming cost V 7 bases and J 1 base, with 17 bases left between them. The CDR3 is made up of 15 amino acids. The CDR3 coding sequence is TGCGCCAGCGCCGTAGGCGGGACTGTTAACTATGGCTACACCTTC. Translating it yields CASAVGGTVNYGYTF.

The chain links TRBV7-2 to TRBJ2-1; maybe TRBD2 (6 bases). V lost 2 bases to trimming and J lost 5 bases, with 13 bases between them. Germline V CDR1 and CDR2: SGHTA, FQGNSA. This CDR3 spans 15 amino acids. CDR3 residues: CASSLPRAGNNEQFF. The CDR3 DNA reads TGTGCCAGCAGCTTACCCAGGGCGGGAAACAATGAGCAGTTCTTC.

This clonotype was detected a few times. The chain combines TRBV20-1 with TRBJ2-7, with D possibly called TRBD1 or TRBD2 (5 bases each). Trimming stripped 5 bases from V and 0 bases from J, with 11 bases between. Germline V gives CDR1 DFQATT, CDR2 SNEGSKA (reference sequence). This CDR3 region has 13 residues. DNA for the CDR3: TGCAGTGCTTACCGGGACGGCTCCTACGAGCAGTACTTC. This encodes CSAYRDGSYEQYF.

This clonotype was detected a few times. The chain links TRBV2 to TRBJ2-1, with D possibly TRBD2 on 6 matching bases. This CDR3 is 13 amino acids long. CDR1 SNHLY and CDR2 FYNNEI come from the germline V gene. V was cut by 6 bases and J by 4 bases, with 10 bases left in between. The CDR3 loop is CASRASEYNEQFF. CDR3 DNA: TGTGCCAGCAGGGCTAGCGAATACAATGAGCAGTTCTTC.

The rearrangement uses TRBV12-3 or TRBV12-4 and TRBJ1-2, with unresolved D. Trimming shortened V by 10 bases and J by 8 bases, and 29 bases separated the two germline ends. The CDR3 spans 16 residues. The CDR3 DNA follows: TGTGCCACCCTTCCGTTTTCCGCGACTGGGAGTCGAGGCTACACCTTC. This gives the protein CATLPFSATGSRGYTF.

This clonotype came up a few times. The chain joins TRBV19 to TRBJ2-4, with 8 bases identical to TRBD2. The V segment lost 7 bases and the J segment 0 bases; nucleotides outside the gene matches: 5. This CDR3 contains 15 residues. Germline V gives CDR1 LNHDA, CDR2 SQIVND (reference sequence). The CDR3 sequence is CASTSLAGAKNIQYF. CDR3 coding DNA: TGTGCCAGTACTTCCCTAGCGGGAGCCAAAAACATTCAGTACTTC.

This clonotype has a handful of counts. The rearrangement uses TRBV9 and TRBJ2-5, with D possibly TRBD1 on 6 matching bases. V dropped 4 bases and J dropped 2 bases, with 12 bases sitting between them. Per germline, CDR1 SGDLS and CDR2 YYNGEE. This CDR3 is built from 14 residues. The CDR3 nucleotides read TGTGCCAGCAGCCCAGGGGCCGCGCAAGAGACCCAGTACTTC. Protein sequence: CASSPGAAQETQYF. The full variable domain, with the rest looked up from reference TRBV9 and TRBJ2-5, is DSGVTQTPKHLITATGQRVTLRCSPRSGDLSVYWYQQSLDQGLQFLIQYYNGEERAKGNILERFSAQQFPDLHSELNLSSLELGDSALYFCASSPGAAQETQYFGPGTRLLVL.

J is TRBJ1-1 and V is TRBV6-1; unclear D gene. The CDR3 consists of 13 residues. V was cut by 8 bases and J by 0 bases, with 10 bases left in between. The germline CDR1 and CDR2 sequences are MNHNS and SASEGT. CDR3 nucleotides: TGTGCCAGCGACCGGGTTTTGAACACTGAAGCTTTCTTT. Translating it yields CASDRVLNTEAFF.

V usage is TRBV7-9 and J usage is TRBJ2-5, with D unresolved. Trimming stripped 11 bases from V and 5 bases from J, with 15 bases between. The CDR3 contains 12 residues. The V gene's germline CDR1 is SEHNR and CDR2 FQNEAQ (reference sequence). CDR3 bases: TGTGCCTTACTACGGGCCCCGGAGACCCAGTACTTC. This translates into CALLRAPETQYF.

The CDR3 protein is CASSYPGQGNTGELFF. The CDR3 region has the DNA TGTGCCAGCAGTTACCCTGGACAGGGGAACACCGGGGAGCTGTTTTTT. J is TRBJ2-2 and V is TRBV6-5; 8 bases are a match to TRBD1. The CDR3 is 16 amino acids. V shed 2 bases and J 1 base; nucleotides not matched to a gene: 3. Germline V gene data show CDR1 as MNHEY and CDR2 as SVGAGI.

The chain has TRBV4-3 and TRBJ2-7, with 7 positions matching TRBD1. Germline CDR1 LGHNA, CDR2 YSLEER. The CDR3 runs 15 residues. V shed 0 bases, J shed 7 bases, and the junction held 9 bases outside the gene matches. CDR3 in amino acids: CASSQDVKTGWEQYF. The CDR3 DNA follows: TGCGCCAGCAGCCAAGATGTAAAGACAGGGTGGGAGCAGTACTTC.

The chain has TRBV6-1 and TRBJ2-2; maybe TRBD2 (6 bases). CDR1 and CDR2 from the germline V gene are MNHNS and SASEGT. This CDR3 has 13 amino acids. V lost 7 bases and J 5 bases, leaving 11 bases between the germline ends. CDR3 protein: CASKGGVTGELFF. The CDR3 DNA is TGTGCCAGCAAGGGCGGGGTGACCGGGGAGCTGTTTTTT.

In its sample, this clonotype was seen a few times. This rearrangement joins TRBV7-9 to TRBJ1-4; the D is unclear. Germline assignment: CDR1 SEHNR and CDR2 FQNEAQ (reference sequence). This CDR3 is built from 15 residues. V lost 2 bases, J lost 4 bases, and 11 bases lay in between. CDR3 coding DNA: TGTGCCAGCAGCTTAACCTCCGGGGATAATGAAAAACTGTTTTTT. It yields the protein CASSLTSGDNEKLFF.

The V and J genes are TRBV6-2 or TRBV6-3 and TRBJ2-5, with D hard to call. The CDR3 has 12 amino acids. From germline, CDR1 is MNHEY and CDR2 SVGEGT. V lost 7 bases, J lost 1 base, and 7 bases lay in between. As DNA, the CDR3 is TGTGCCAGCACCTCGACCCAAGAGACCCAGTACTTC. As protein: CASTSTQETQYF.

This clonotype occurred many times. The rearrangement uses TRBV12-3 or TRBV12-4 and TRBJ2-7, with TRBD1 identical over 7 bases. V trimming: 6 bases; J trimming: 2 bases; junction bases outside the gene matches: 4. The CDR3 length is 13 residues. For the CDR3, the DNA is TGTGCCAGCAGCAGGGACAGCCCCTACGAGCAGTACTTC. It is translated as CASSRDSPYEQYF.

The table lists this clonotype with a few counts. The V and J genes are TRBV7-9 and TRBJ2-7, with D possibly matching TRBD1 (6 bases). The CDR3 loop spans 16 amino acids. The germline V and J ends were trimmed by 2 bases and 5 bases, with 19 bases remaining between them. CDR1 and CDR2 from the germline V gene are SEHNR and FQNEAQ (reference sequence). The CDR3, as DNA: TGTGCCAGCAGCTTATGGGGGCGGCAGGGGTCGCACGAGCAGTACTTC. Residues: CASSLWGRQGSHEQYF.

V and J are TRBV5-6 and TRBJ2-5; 9 nucleotides line up with TRBD2. V dropped 4 bases and J dropped 2; count of bases not matched to a gene: 9. This CDR3 contains 16 residues. Germline loops: CDR1 SGHDT, CDR2 YYEEEE. The CDR3 nucleotides are TGTGCCAGCAGCGGTGGACTAGCGATATCTCAAGAGACCCAGTACTTC. Encoded protein: CASSGGLAISQETQYF.

This clonotype was counted at least ten times. The genes are TRBV3-1 and TRBJ2-2; the D is unclear. Per germline, CDR1 LGHDT and CDR2 YNNKEL (reference sequence). Trimming pared 5 bases from V and 1 base from J, leaving 8 bases between. CDR3 length: 14 amino acids. DNA of the CDR3: TGTGCCAGCAGCAGGTCTTGGAACACCGGGGAGCTGTTTTTT. Translating it yields CASSRSWNTGELFF.

This clonotype was counted between two and nine times. This rearrangement joins TRBV7-2 to TRBJ2-7; 8 bases match TRBD2. CDR1 and CDR2 from the germline V gene are SGHTA and FQGNSA. The CDR3 is 15 amino acids. V was pared by 5 bases and J by 6 bases, with 12 bases of the junction left unmatched. CDR3 loop: CASSPRGGGAAEQYF. CDR3 DNA sequence: TGTGCCAGCAGCCCCCGGGGGGGAGGAGCGGCCGAGCAGTACTTC.